This TCR beta chain comes out of a study of cytomegalovirus exposure and HLA in healthy donors. Study results and limitations: CMV antigen specificity was confirmed in vitro for a few CMV-associated chains. TCR sequences were mostly rare, though some public TCRs occurred in many donors.

Primers for the PCR totalled 60 Vbeta and 13 Jbeta. Study processing details: Counted up in a later analysis, unique TCR beta chains came to 65 million to 100 million, with around 11 million shared. The assay was immunoSEQ multiplex PCR, and TCRdb's table has in-frame clones only and misses some. That table supplies the V and J calls and clone size; D and trimming were determined from the DNA. The sample lists a few hundred thousand clones, 75% to 85% occurring once. In regard to this clone: The antigen is not known.

Trimming left V 6 bases short and J 2 bases short, with 10 bases between. Germline V gives CDR1 SQVTM, CDR2 ANQGSEA. There are 12 residues in the CDR3. Sequencing was carried out using PBMCs. This rearrangement joins TRBV29-1 to TRBJ1-1; D might be TRBD1 (5 bases). This sequence originates from a girl aged 5 to 17 in good health and CMV-seronegative. CDR3 nucleotide sequence: TGCAGCGTCCGACAGATAAACACTGAAGCTTTCTTT. This gives the protein CSVRQINTEAFF.